This T cell receptor beta chain was captured in a study of spatial heterogeneity in lung cancer. TCR cDNA molecules each had a unique molecular identifier. TCRdb ran MiXCR on the 5' RACE reads and lists one entry per CDR3 protein. The sample lists about 80,000 distinct CDR3 sequences, under 8.5% occurring once. Trimming left V 4 bases short and J 4 bases short, with 6 bases between. The CDR3 covers 12 residues. Germline V lookup: CDR1 SNHLY, CDR2 FYNNEI. Indicated time point: sample taken at primary tumor resection. A total of roughly 72 untreated early-stage non-small cell lung cancer patients served as donors. Tumor, nontumor lung or frozen PBMC supplied whole RNA that was sequenced unsorted.

The clonotype was recovered from a male donor with early-stage non-small cell lung cancer. The specimen comprised PBMCs, sampled at surgery. The chain has TRBV2 and TRBJ2-3, with D unresolved. The CDR3 loop reads CASSVSADTQYF. CDR3 DNA: TGTGCCAGCAGTGTGAGCGCAGATACGCAGTATTTT. Based on the CDR3 plus reference TRBV2 and TRBJ2-3, the full variable domain is EPEVTQTPSHQVTQMGQEVILRCVPISNHLYFYWYRQILGQKVEFLVSFYNNEISEKSEIFDDQFSVERPDGSNFTLKIRSTKLEDSAMYFCASSVSADTQYFGPGTRLTVL.